The clone carrying this T cell receptor (beta chain) is a singleton in its sample. This sample was taken from a study of control samples from healthy donors and cancer patients. Data came from immunoSEQ multiplex PCR; TCRdb stores just in-frame clones and leaves some out. The sample lists about 250,000 clones; approximately 80% were seen once. Material: PBMCs. The origin of this receptor is a woman aged 55-70 years with lung cancer.

The CDR3 sequence is CASRDRQPPSGNTIYF. The CDR3 nucleotides read TGTGCCAGCAGAGACAGGCAGCCCCCATCTGGAAACACCATATATTTT. This chain connects TRBV13 to TRBJ1-3; D is possibly TRBD1 (6 bases). V lost 6 bases and J 1 base, leaving 16 bases between the germline ends. This CDR3 contains 16 residues. The germline V gene encodes CDR1 PRHDT and CDR2 FYEKMQ (reference sequence).